Each of the 8 T cell receptor beta chains below was sequenced from the same sample in a study of cytomegalovirus exposure and HLA in healthy donors. The PCR was carried out with 60 Vbeta primers and 13 Jbeta primers. Only in-frame clones appear in the TCRdb table, and some are missing; sequencing was by immunoSEQ multiplex PCR. The sample records about 140,000 clones, around four fifths being singletons. The sequenced material came from PBMCs. The source of these receptors is a woman aged 55-70 years in good health and CMV-seropositive.

This rearrangement joins TRBV27 to TRBJ2-2, with 8 bases fitting TRBD1. CDR1 is MNHEY, CDR2 SMNVEV, per germline (reference sequence). This CDR3 contains 16 residues. The V segment lost 5 bases and the J segment 1 base; nucleotides outside the gene matches: 6. CDR3 in DNA: TGTGCCAGCAGTCAACTGGGGACAGGGAACACCGGGGAGCTGTTTTTT. Encoded protein: CASSQLGTGNTGELFF.

The chain carries TRBV10-3 and TRBJ2-1; 10 nucleotides align to TRBD2. The CDR3 runs 15 residues. Unmatched junction bases numbered 8, after V lost 6 bases and J lost 6 bases. Germline CDR1 reads ENHRY; CDR2 reads SYGVKD. The CDR3 DNA follows: TGTGCCATCAGGCGACCGGGACTAGCGCTCAATGAGCAGTTCTTC. Its translation is CAIRRPGLALNEQFF.

This clone was detected a few times. The chain has TRBV13 and TRBJ2-1; D is unclear. CDR3 length: 15 residues. CDR1 is PRHDT and CDR2 is FYEKMQ in the germline V gene (reference sequence). The V and J ends lost 5 bases and 3 bases respectively, with 14 bases between them. The CDR3 DNA sequence: TGTGCCAGCAGCAAAATCACAGATTTCTACAATGAGCAGTTCTTC. Translating it yields CASSKITDFYNEQFF.

The V and J genes are TRBV7-2 and TRBJ2-3; D gene unclear. Trimming removed 5 bases from V and 4 bases from J, with 13 bases in between. CDR3 length equals 14 residues. CDR1 SGHTA and CDR2 FQGNSA come from the germline V gene. CDR3 in amino acids: CASSTRSRPDTQYF. The DNA of the CDR3 is TGTGCCAGCAGCACTCGAAGCCGTCCAGATACGCAGTATTTT. The complete variable domain, with remaining parts taken from reference TRBV7-2 and TRBJ2-3, reads GAGVSQSPSNKVTEKGKDVELRCDPISGHTALYWYRQSLGQGLEFLIYFQGNSAPDKSGLPSDRFSAERTGGSVSTLTIQRTQQEDSAVYLCASSTRSRPDTQYFGPGTRLTVL.

This clone has only a few counts. The chain joins TRBV7-2 to TRBJ2-5; 9 bases agree with TRBD2. J lost 7 bases, V lost 4 bases, and 4 bases had no gene match. This CDR3 is 13 amino acids long. CDR1 and CDR2 from the germline V gene are SGHTA and FQGNSA. CDR3 nucleotides: TGTGCCAGCAGCTCTCGACTAGCGGTGACCCAGTACTTC. This gives the protein CASSSRLAVTQYF.

The chain is built from TRBV18 and TRBJ2-2; 11 nucleotides match TRBD2. The CDR3 is 17 amino acids. CDR1 is KGHSH and CDR2 is LQKENI in the germline V gene. Trimming at V came to 3 bases and at J to 2 bases, leaving 5 bases not matched to a gene. CDR3 sequence (DNA): TGTGCCAGCTCACCGTCTAGCGGGAGGCCCAACACCGGGGAGCTGTTTTTT. This translates into CASSPSSGRPNTGELFF.

The V gene is TRBV19, the J gene TRBJ2-4; 11 positions agree with TRBD2. The CDR3 runs 14 residues. J gave up 6 bases and V 5 bases, and 3 bases lay outside the gene matches. Germline assignment: CDR1 LNHDA and CDR2 SQIVND (reference sequence). CDR3 sequence (DNA): TGTGCCAGTAGTGCTAGCGGGAGGAGAAACATTCAGTACTTC. Residues: CASSASGRRNIQYF.

This clone has more than one count but fewer than ten. The chain links TRBV30 to TRBJ1-4, with 9 bases identical to TRBD1. This CDR3 is built from 15 residues. The V and J ends lost 3 bases and 4 bases, in that order; junction bases with no gene match: 6. Germline V lookup: CDR1 GTSNPN, CDR2 SVGIG (reference sequence). This chain's CDR3 is CAWSRTGVLNEKLFF. CDR3 nucleotides: TGTGCCTGGAGCCGGACAGGGGTCCTTAATGAAAAACTGTTTTTT.